This TCR beta chain derives from a study of identical twins. Study outcomes and limitations: Conclusions leaned on cross-sectional statistical analysis and did not track the same donors over time.

In germline, CDR1 is SNHLY, CDR2 FYNNEI. There are 14 residues in the CDR3. The V and J ends lost 5 bases and 3 bases respectively, with 8 bases between them. Template switching supplied a universal primer site; unique molecular identifiers were carried on the cDNA. TCRdb redid the calling of the 5' RACE reads with MiXCR, one entry per CDR3 protein. The sample lists roughly 230,000 distinct CDR3 sequences; roughly 8.7% were seen once. This clonotype was observed a few times. Its antigen is undetermined. The same sample was also studied in work on yellow fever vaccine responses in identical twins.

This TCR came from a woman between 18 and 30 years old in good health. The sample was CD8+ T cells sorted from blood. V gene TRBV2 combines with J gene TRBJ1-6, with D hard to call. CDR3 protein: CASSKRGYNSPLHF. CDR3 DNA sequence: TGTGCCAGCAGTAAACGGGGCTATAATTCACCCCTCCACTTT.